These T cell receptor beta chains were read from a single sample in a study of radiotherapy plus CTLA-4 blockade in lung cancer. Only in-frame clones appear in the TCRdb table, and some are missing; sequencing was by immunoSEQ multiplex PCR. This sample has tens of thousands of clones, with roughly 70% found just once. The material sequenced was peripheral blood, taken from a patient treated with radiotherapy plus ipilimumab. The receptor set was obtained from a human donor with non-small cell lung cancer who had stable disease on radiotherapy plus ipilimumab. The CDR3 runs from the conserved cysteine through the conserved F or W. Fields, in order: J gene, D gene, V gene, clone size, CDR3 DNA, CDR3 protein. A D gene is named only where the DNA matches it firmly. Clone size is given for some rows only: seen once, a few or many times, or a class if the clone is expanded.

>TRBJ1-4|TRBD1|TRBV12-5|few
TGTGCTAGTGGTTTGGGGCGACAGGGCCAAGGTGAAAAACTGTTTTTT
CASGLGRQGQGEKLFF
>TRBJ2-1|TRBD2|TRBV7-8|-
TGTGCCAGCAGCTTCGCTGGGGGGGGTACCTACAATGAGCAGTTCTTC
CASSFAGGGTYNEQFF
>TRBJ2-7|TRBD1|TRBV7-8|-
TGTGCCAGCAGCCAGGACAGGGGGGGCGAGCAGTACTTC
CASSQDRGGEQYF
>TRBJ1-4|-|TRBV6-6|-
TGTGCCAGCATCCTTACCGGGGGAGGGGATGAAAAACTGTTTTTT
CASILTGGGDEKLFF
>TRBJ2-7|TRBD2|TRBV4-2|-
TGTGCCAGCAGCCAAGGGCTAGCGGGGGGATGGAACGAGCAGTACTTC
CASSQGLAGGWNEQYF
>TRBJ1-5|-|TRBV11-2|-
TGTGCCAGCAGCTTAGACGGTCAGCCCCAGCATTTT
CASSLDGQPQHF
>TRBJ2-6|TRBD2|TRBV7-2|-
TGTGCCAGCAGCCCCCGGGGGGGGAGGAGTGGGGCCAACGTCCTGACTTTC
CASSPRGGRSGANVLTF
>TRBJ2-3|TRBD2|TRBV5-1|-
TGCGCCAGCAGCCCTAGACTAGCGGGGGGGCCATGGTCCCCGACTACAGATACGCAGTATTTT
CASSPRLAGGPWSPTTDTQYF
>TRBJ1-5|-|TRBV15|many
TGTGCCACCAGCAGGTCAACAGGGTATAGCAATCAGCCCCAGCATTTT
CATSRSTGYSNQPQHF
>TRBJ2-2|TRBD2|TRBV27|-
TGTGCCAGCAGCCTCGGGACTAGCGGGGGATCCGGGGAGCTGTTTTTT
CASSLGTSGGSGELFF
>TRBJ1-2|TRBD1|TRBV2|-
TGTGCCAGCAGGGACTCGGGACAGGGGTTCTACACCTTC
CASRDSGQGFYTF
>TRBJ2-5|TRBD2|TRBV4-2|-
TGTGCCAGCAGCCGCGGGGGTGTCCAAGAGACCCAGTACTTC
CASSRGGVQETQYF
>TRBJ1-6|TRBD1|TRBV14|-
TGTGCCAGCAGCCAAGCCGGGACAGGGATTAGTTCACCCCTCCACTTT
CASSQAGTGISSPLHF
>TRBJ1-1|-|TRBV27|-
TGTGCCAGCAGTTACAGACAAATGAACACTGAAGCTTTCTTT
CASSYRQMNTEAFF
>TRBJ1-6|-|TRBV7-2|-
TGTGCCAGCAGCTTAATCAACGACGGGAATTCACCCCTCCACTTT
CASSLINDGNSPLHF
>TRBJ1-2|-|TRBV5-6|-
TGTGCCAGCAGAACGCCCCAGGGATCCTATGGCTACACCTTC
CASRTPQGSYGYTF
>TRBJ2-7|TRBD1|TRBV28|-
TGTGCCAGCATCGGCGGGACAGGGACCCCAGGGCAGTACTTC
CASIGGTGTPGQYF
>TRBJ1-1|-|TRBV5-6|-
TGTGCCAGCAGCATCCTCGGGGTAGACGTTACTGAAGCTTTCTTT
CASSILGVDVTEAFF
>TRBJ1-5|-|TRBV19|-
TGTGCCAGTAGTATTGTCGCAGGTATTAGCAATCAGCCCCAGCATTTT
CASSIVAGISNQPQHF
>TRBJ1-1|-|TRBV23-1|-
TGCGCCAGCAGTCAATCGTTGGGAAGGGACACTGAGGCTTTCTTT
CASSQSLGRDTEAFF
>TRBJ2-7|TRBD1|TRBV11-2|-
TGCGCCAGCAGCCACAGGACAGGGCGGGAGCAGTACTTC
CASSHRTGREQYF
>TRBJ2-3|-|TRBV5-1|-
TGCGCCAGCAGCTTGGGGGCAGGGTACACAGATACGCAGTATTTT
CASSLGAGYTDTQYF
>TRBJ2-7|TRBD1|TRBV29-1|-
TGCAGCGTTGAGGGACAGGGAGGGACGGGTCTAGGAGAGCAGTACTTC
CSVEGQGGTGLGEQYF
>TRBJ1-2|-|TRBV29-1|-
TGCAGCGTTGCCTGGGGCTTAGGCTACACCTTC
CSVAWGLGYTF
>TRBJ2-5|-|TRBV9|-
TGTGCCAGCAGCGTAGCCGGGGTGGAGACCCAGTACTTC
CASSVAGVETQYF
>TRBJ2-2|TRBD1|TRBV19|-
TGTGCCAGTAGTCACATAGGACAGGGAGGCCGGGAGCTGTTTTTT
CASSHIGQGGRELFF
>TRBJ1-2|-|TRBV6-6|many
TGTGCCAGCACTAAGGGTGGACAGTCTAACTATGGCTACACCTTC
CASTKGGQSNYGYTF
>TRBJ2-1|-|TRBV18|-
TGTGCCAGCTCACGGGGGCCGGGGTCGTTAAATGAGCAGTTCTTC
CASSRGPGSLNEQFF
>TRBJ2-7|-|TRBV7-9|-
TGTGCCAGCAGCCCTGGAGGGCGCTCCTACGAGCAGTACTTC
CASSPGGRSYEQYF
>TRBJ1-1|TRBD1|TRBV29-1|once
TGCAGCGCTTCAGGGGGCCAGAACACTGAAGCTTTCTTT
CSASGGQNTEAFF
>TRBJ2-7|-|TRBV12-5|once
TGTGCTAGTGGTTCATCAACAACCTACGAGCAGTACTTC
CASGSSTTYEQYF
>TRBJ2-7|TRBD2|TRBV6-1|-
TGTGCCAGCAAAACGAGGGGAGGGAGAATCTACGAGCAGTACTTC
CASKTRGGRIYEQYF
>TRBJ1-5|TRBD1|TRBV27|-
TGTGCCAGCAGTTTATATGCCCCAGGGGGTTTTAGCAATCAGCCCCAGCATTTT
CASSLYAPGGFSNQPQHF
>TRBJ2-7|-|TRBV18|-
TGTGCCAGCTCACCAGCGGGAAAGATCTACGAGCAGTACTTC
CASSPAGKIYEQYF
>TRBJ1-1|-|TRBV6-1|-
TGTGCCAGCAATTTCCTGACAGGTTTGAACACTGAAGCTTTCTTT
CASNFLTGLNTEAFF
>TRBJ1-6|-|TRBV30|-
TGTGCCTGGAGAGGGGCGATAAATTCACCCCTCCACTTT
CAWRGAINSPLHF
>TRBJ2-1|TRBD2|TRBV5-4|few
TGTGCCAGCAGCTCTAGCGGGGGAACATACAATGAGCAGTTCTTC
CASSSSGGTYNEQFF
>TRBJ2-3|-|TRBV27|-
TGTGCCAGCAGTTTGGTGAGCGGTCCAGATACGCAGTATTTT
CASSLVSGPDTQYF
>TRBJ1-3|-|TRBV28|-
TGTGCCAGCACCCTACGCGGACTCAACACCGGCGCGGTAGATTTT
CASTLRGLNTGAVDF
>TRBJ2-2|-|TRBV10-3|-
TGTGCCATCAGTGCCTCGGGAGCCGGGGAGCTGTTTTTT
CAISASGAGELFF
>TRBJ2-5|-|TRBV6-1|-
TGTGCCAGCAGTGCGGGAGAGACCCAGTACTTC
CASSAGETQYF
>TRBJ2-7|-|TRBV7-2|few
TGTGCCAGCAGCTTTGGGGGGAGGACCTACGAGCAGTACTTC
CASSFGGRTYEQYF